Below are 2 T cell receptor beta chains sequenced from a single sample in a study of blood T cell repertoires in COVID-19. The repertoire was sequenced with immunoSEQ multiplex PCR; TCRdb's copy has only in-frame clones and lacks some. The profile covers about 300,000 clones, with 70% to 90% appearing a single time and 1.3% taken by the ten largest. Material: peripheral blood. The receptors were sampled from a man between 65 and 85 years old with acute or convalescent COVID-19.

The chain combines TRBV7-2 with TRBJ2-3, with 8 positions matching TRBD2. Germline V lookup: CDR1 SGHTA, CDR2 FQGNSA. V shed 3 bases and J 4 bases; nucleotides not matched to a gene: 9. CDR3 length equals 16 residues. CDR3 protein: CASSFLTGGSSDTQYF. For the CDR3, the DNA is TGTGCCAGCAGCTTTCTTACGGGAGGGTCTTCAGATACGCAGTATTTT.

This rearrangement joins TRBV28 to TRBJ1-6; D gene ambiguous. The ends were cut back, 1 base at V and 9 bases at J, with 22 bases in the middle. This CDR3 has 18 amino acids. Germline loops: CDR1 MDHEN, CDR2 SYDVKM. The DNA for the CDR3 is TGTGCCAGCAGTTTATCAGCGGCGGGCGAGTCTGGCGGTTCACCCCTCCACTTT. It is translated as CASSLSAAGESGGSPLHF.